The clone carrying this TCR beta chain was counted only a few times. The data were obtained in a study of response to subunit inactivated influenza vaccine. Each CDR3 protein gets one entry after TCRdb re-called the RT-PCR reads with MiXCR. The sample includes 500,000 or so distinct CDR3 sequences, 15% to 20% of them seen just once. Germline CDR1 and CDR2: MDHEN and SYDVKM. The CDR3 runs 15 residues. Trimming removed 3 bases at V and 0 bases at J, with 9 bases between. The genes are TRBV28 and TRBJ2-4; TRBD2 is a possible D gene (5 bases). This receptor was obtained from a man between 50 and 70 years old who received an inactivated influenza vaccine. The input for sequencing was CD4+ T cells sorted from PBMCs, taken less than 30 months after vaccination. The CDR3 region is CASSLRRVAKNIQYF. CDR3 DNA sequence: TGTGCCAGCAGTTTGAGGCGGGTAGCCAAAAACATTCAGTACTTC. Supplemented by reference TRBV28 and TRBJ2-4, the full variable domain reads DVKVTQSSRYLVKRTGEKVFLECVQDMDHENMFWYRQDPGLGLRLIYFSYDVKMKEKGDIPEGYSVSREKKERFSLILESASTNQTSMYLCASSLRRVAKNIQYFGAGTRLSVL.